A single TCR beta chain is shown here with its context. V lost 7 bases and J 2 bases, leaving 9 bases between the germline ends. The CDR3 has 12 amino acids. Per germline, CDR1 SNHLY and CDR2 FYNNEI. The data were taken from a study of blood T cell repertoires in COVID-19. Across the whole study: Whether acute or convalescent, the COVID-19 samples came from the United States, Italy and Spain. Sample material is recorded as cDNA or gDNA derived from T cells, B-cell-depleted T cells, or PBMCs.

Per the study methods: Estimation of nucleated cell counts was performed using reference gene primer amplification. Sequencing was performed with immunoSEQ multiplex PCR; in TCRdb, only in-frame clones are kept and a portion is missing. The DNA was the basis for D and trimming; V, J and clone size are from that table. Of around 250,000 clones listed, about four fifths are singletons. This TCR came from an elderly man with acute or convalescent COVID-19. The chain couples TRBV2 to TRBJ2-7; D gene ambiguous. Material: peripheral blood. CDR3 sequence (DNA): TGTGCCAGCATCGAAAGAGCCTACGAGCAGTACTTC. Protein: CASIERAYEQYF. The whole variable domain, remainder taken from reference TRBV2 and TRBJ2-7, is EPEVTQTPSHQVTQMGQEVILRCVPISNHLYFYWYRQILGQKVEFLVSFYNNEISEKSEIFDDQFSVERPDGSNFTLKIRSTKLEDSAMYFCASIERAYEQYFGPGTRLTVT.